This is a list of T cell receptor beta chains from one sample in a study of T-cell reconstitution after alpha-beta-depleted transplantation in children. TCRdb re-called the PCR reads with MiXCR, one entry per CDR3 protein. The table records 250,000 to 400,000 distinct CDR3 sequences, over 20% of them present only once. Sequenced here: PBMCs, mostly from graft donor cells, sampled 180 days after TCRalphabeta/CD19-depleted stem cell transplant. The receptor set was obtained from a male patient younger than 18 who had a stem cell transplant for acute lymphoblastic leukemia, so the T cells may come from the graft donor. CDR3s include the opening cysteine and the closing phenylalanine or tryptophan. Each record gives: D gene, J gene, V gene, clone size, CDR3 DNA, CDR3 protein. A D gene is named only where the DNA matches it firmly. A clone size is listed for some rows: how often the clone was seen (once, few, many), or a class if it is expanded.

>NA|TRBJ1-5|TRBV20-1|NA
TGCAGTGCGAAGCTGGGACTTCAGCCCCAGCATTTT
CSAKLGLQPQHF
>TRBD1|TRBJ2-7|TRBV10-1|NA
TGCGCCAGCAGTGGACAGGGGGGGTCCTACGAGCAGTACTTC
CASSGQGGSYEQYF
>NA|TRBJ2-3|TRBV5-1|NA
TGCGCCAGCAGTTCCATGACACTGACAGATACGCAGTATTTT
CASSSMTLTDTQYF
>TRBD2|TRBJ2-5|TRBV20-1|few
TGCAGTTACCCCTCAGGACTAGCGGGAGAGACCCAGTACTTC
CSYPSGLAGETQYF
>NA|TRBJ2-2|TRBV7-9|many
TGTGCCAGCAGCCCTCCGGGCACCGGGGAGCTGTTTTTT
CASSPPGTGELFF
>NA|TRBJ1-5|TRBV3-1|few
TGTGCCAGCAGCCAAGGGCAGAATGGAATCAATCAGCCCCAGCATTTT
CASSQGQNGINQPQHF
>TRBD1|TRBJ1-1|TRBV5-6|NA
TGTGCCAGCAGCATCGGGACAGTCACTGAAGCTTTCTTT
CASSIGTVTEAFF
>NA|TRBJ2-3|TRBV6-1|NA
TGTGCCAGCAGGAATAGCGTCGACCCCCTTCCAGGGAGCACAGATACGCAGTATTTT
CASRNSVDPLPGSTDTQYF
>TRBD1|TRBJ2-7|TRBV13|few
TGTGCCAGCAGCTCCAGGGGGAAAAGGGGCTACGAGCAGTACTTC
CASSSRGKRGYEQYF
>NA|TRBJ2-1|TRBV29-1|few
TGCAGCGTTGATGCCGGGTGGATAAATGAGCAGTTCTTC
CSVDAGWINEQFF
>TRBD2|TRBJ2-1|TRBV20-1|few
TGCAGTGCTAGAACGGGAGGTTCTTACTACAATGAGCAGTTCTTC
CSARTGGSYYNEQFF
>NA|TRBJ2-3|TRBV11-2|few
TGTGCCAGCAGCTGGCGACGGGACCCCCCGGCAGATACGCAGTATTTT
CASSWRRDPPADTQYF
>TRBD2|TRBJ2-3|TRBV7-8|once
TGTGCCAGCAGCTTCCGGAGACTAGCGGGAACAGATACGCAGTATTTT
CASSFRRLAGTDTQYF
>NA|TRBJ2-5|TRBV11-2|NA
TGTGCCAGCAGCGGAAGGGTAGAGACCCAGTACTTC
CASSGRVETQYF
>TRBD1|TRBJ1-1|TRBV7-9|NA
TGTGCCAGCAGCTTAGGGCCCCTCCAGACAGGGCGCACTGAAGCTTTCTTT
CASSLGPLQTGRTEAFF
>NA|TRBJ2-7|TRBV12-3/TRBV12-4|few
TGTGCCAGCAGCTCCGGTGTTCTCTACGAGCAGTACTTC
CASSSGVLYEQYF
>TRBD2|TRBJ2-3|TRBV7-2|NA
TGTGCCAGCAGCTTAATGCTAGCGGGATTTGGTACAGATACGCAGTATTTT
CASSLMLAGFGTDTQYF
>NA|TRBJ2-7|TRBV11-2|NA
TGTGCCAGCAGCCCGCCGCGGAGCGAGAAACTCTACGAGCAGTACTTC
CASSPPRSEKLYEQYF
>TRBD2|TRBJ2-1|TRBV7-9|NA
TGTGTCACAGCAGGACTAGCGGGAGGGCCGGACAATGAGCAGTTCTTC
CVTAGLAGGPDNEQFF
>TRBD2|TRBJ2-1|TRBV5-1|few
TGCGCCAGCAGCCCCTACCGCGGGAGTGAGAATGAGCAGTTCTTC
CASSPYRGSENEQFF
>NA|TRBJ1-6|TRBV5-6|NA
TGTGCCAGCAGCCCAGGGACGGCTAGGGGTTCACCCCTCCACTTT
CASSPGTARGSPLHF
>TRBD2|TRBJ2-5|TRBV14|once
TGTGCCAGCAGCCACCCACTAGCGGGAGGTAGTGAGACCCAGTACTTC
CASSHPLAGGSETQYF
>TRBD2|TRBJ2-7|TRBV5-1|NA
TGCGCCAGCAGCCAATCCCTTAATGGGAGGGTAACCTACGAGCAGTACTTC
CASSQSLNGRVTYEQYF
>NA|TRBJ1-2|TRBV20-1|NA
TGCAGTGCTAGTGATTTTGGAGGTCTAATGTCTTATGGCTACACCTTC
CSASDFGGLMSYGYTF
>TRBD1|TRBJ1-2|TRBV5-1|few
TGCGCCAGCAGCTTGGCAGGGGGCGAAGGCTACACCTTC
CASSLAGGEGYTF
>TRBD1|TRBJ1-2|TRBV6-4|few
TGTGCCAGCAGTTGGGACAGGGGGACCGATGGCTACACCTTC
CASSWDRGTDGYTF
>NA|TRBJ2-5|TRBV27|few
TGTGCCAGCAGTTTACTCTCCGGACCTCCCTCGGAGACCCAGTACTTC
CASSLLSGPPSETQYF